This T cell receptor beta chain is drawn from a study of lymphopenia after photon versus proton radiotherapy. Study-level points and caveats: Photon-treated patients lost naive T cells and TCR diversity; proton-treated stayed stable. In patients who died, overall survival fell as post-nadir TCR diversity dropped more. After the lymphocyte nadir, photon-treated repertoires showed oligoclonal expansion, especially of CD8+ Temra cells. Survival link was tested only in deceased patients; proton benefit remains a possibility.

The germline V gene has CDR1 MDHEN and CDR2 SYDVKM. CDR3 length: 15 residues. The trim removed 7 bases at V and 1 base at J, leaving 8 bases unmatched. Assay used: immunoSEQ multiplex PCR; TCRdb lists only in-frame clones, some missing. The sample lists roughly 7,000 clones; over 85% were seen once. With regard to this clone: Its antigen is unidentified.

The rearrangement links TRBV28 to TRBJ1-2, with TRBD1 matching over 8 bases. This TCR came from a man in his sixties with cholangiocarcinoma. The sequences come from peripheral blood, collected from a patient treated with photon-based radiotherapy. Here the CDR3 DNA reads TGTGCCAGCACCCCTGGGGACAGGAGTAACTATGGCTACACCTTC. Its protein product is CASTPGDRSNYGYTF.